These 2 T cell receptor beta chains were all obtained from the same sample, sequenced in a study of blood T cell repertoires in COVID-19. Using immunoSEQ multiplex PCR, the repertoire was profiled, and TCRdb retains in-frame clones only, with some absent. The table includes about 250,000 clones, 80% to 95% detected once. The specimen was peripheral blood. All receptors derive from a man aged 25 to 40 with COVID-19, enrolled during active disease.

The chain's CDR3 is CASSLVSGGVYNEQFF. CDR3 bases: TGCGCCAGCAGCTTAGTCTCCGGGGGGGTATACAATGAGCAGTTCTTC. The rearrangement links TRBV5-1 to TRBJ2-1, with TRBD2 matching 8 bases. CDR1 and CDR2 from the germline V gene are SGHRS and YFSETQ. The CDR3 consists of 16 residues. The trim removed 2 bases at V and 4 bases at J, leaving 8 bases unmatched.

In this sample, this clone turned up once. J is TRBJ2-7 and V is TRBV5-1; D might be TRBD1 (6 bases). Germline CDR1 reads SGHRS; CDR2 reads YFSETQ. V shed 0 bases and J shed 2 bases, with 12 bases lying between them. This CDR3 contains 15 residues. This chain's CDR3 is CASSLEAGAPYEQYF. CDR3 nucleotide sequence: TGCGCCAGCAGCTTGGAAGCAGGGGCCCCCTACGAGCAGTACTTC.